The 5 T cell receptor beta chains in this list originate from one sample, sequenced in a study of technical replicates of blood from four donors. The protocol was immunoSEQ multiplex PCR, while the TCRdb copy is restricted to in-frame clones and leaves out a portion. The sample records over 70,000 clones, around 97% being singletons. Specimen: T cells isolated from PBMCs. The receptor set was obtained from a human donor in good health.

This chain uses TRBV30 with TRBJ2-7, with 7 bases that match TRBD1. Germline CDR1 is GTSNPN and CDR2 is SVGIG (reference sequence). Unmatched junction bases numbered 8, after V lost 0 bases and J lost 0 bases. This CDR3 spans 16 amino acids. The CDR3 protein is CAWSVLATGTSYEQYF. CDR3 sequence (DNA): TGTGCCTGGAGTGTACTGGCGACAGGGACCTCCTACGAGCAGTACTTC.

The V and J genes are TRBV30 and TRBJ1-5; a possible D gene is TRBD1 (6 bases). The CDR3 length is 14 residues. Trimming took off 0 bases at V and 7 bases at J, with 13 bases between the two ends. From germline, CDR1 is GTSNPN and CDR2 SVGIG (reference sequence). The chain's CDR3 is CAWSVQTGSQPQHF. DNA for the CDR3: TGTGCCTGGAGTGTACAAACAGGGAGCCAGCCCCAGCATTTT.

The gene calls are TRBV7-9 and TRBJ2-2; D not certain. Deletions cut 5 bases from V and 0 bases from J, with 10 bases between. The germline CDR1 and CDR2 sequences are SEHNR and FQNEAQ (reference sequence). This CDR3 region has 15 residues. This CDR3 reads CASSIQNANTGELFF. The CDR3 region has the DNA TGTGCCAGCAGCATACAGAACGCGAACACCGGGGAGCTGTTTTTT.

This chain links TRBV10-1 with TRBJ2-1; the match to TRBD1 covers 9 bases. The CDR3 extends over 14 amino acids. Germline assignment: CDR1 WNHNN and CDR2 SYGVQD (reference sequence). With 5 bases clipped from V and 6 bases from J, the junction kept 5 bases outside the gene matches. In DNA form, the CDR3 reads TGCGCCAGCAGTACCGGGACAGGGTTCAATGAGCAGTTCTTC. Protein product: CASSTGTGFNEQFF.

The chain links TRBV6-5 to TRBJ2-7; TRBD2 might be the D (5 bases). V lost 1 base and J 6 bases, leaving 16 bases between the germline ends. Germline V gives CDR1 MNHEY, CDR2 SVGAGI. This CDR3 spans 15 amino acids. Written as DNA, the CDR3 is TGTGCCAGCAGTTACTTTTCGAGAGGGAACGTCGAGCAGTACTTC. Translation: CASSYFSRGNVEQYF.